This paragraph reports one TCR beta chain. The antigen is unknown. These data are taken from a study of cytomegalovirus exposure and HLA in healthy donors. V was pared by 5 bases and J by 1 base, with 4 bases of the junction left unmatched. The CDR3 sequence is 15 residues long. Germline CDR1 is LGHNA and CDR2 is YNFKEQ. The study's findings and limits: The investigators catalogued 160 or so TCR beta chains as cytomegalovirus-associated.

The study ran its PCR with 60 Vbeta and 13 Jbeta primers. The table came from immunoSEQ multiplex PCR; TCRdb's copy has only in-frame clones and leaves some out. The repertoire consists of 150,000 to 200,000 clones, with approximately 81% occurring once and the leading ten covering roughly 2.1%. This clonotype was obtained from a man younger than 30 in good health and CMV-seronegative. V and J are TRBV4-2 and TRBJ2-3; 9 bases are shared with TRBD2. Sequences were obtained from PBMCs. The CDR3 spells CASSSIAGGTDTQYF. CDR3 DNA sequence: TGTGCCAGCAGCTCCATAGCGGGGGGCACAGATACGCAGTATTTT.